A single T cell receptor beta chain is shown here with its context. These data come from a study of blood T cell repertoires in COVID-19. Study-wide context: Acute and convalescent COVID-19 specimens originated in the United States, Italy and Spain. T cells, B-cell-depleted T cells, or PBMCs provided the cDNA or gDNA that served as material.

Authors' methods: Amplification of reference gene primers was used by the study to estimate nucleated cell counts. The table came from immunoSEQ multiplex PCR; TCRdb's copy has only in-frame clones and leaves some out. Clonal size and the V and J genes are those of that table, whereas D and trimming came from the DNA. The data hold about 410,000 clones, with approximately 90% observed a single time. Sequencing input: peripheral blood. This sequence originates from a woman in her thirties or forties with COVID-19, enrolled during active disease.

The CDR3 reads CAISEGRASAFQETQYF. The CDR3 nucleotides read TGTGCCATCAGTGAAGGAAGGGCTAGCGCCTTCCAAGAGACCCAGTACTTC. The chain combines TRBV10-3 with TRBJ2-5, with a tentative D call TRBD2 (6 bases). The CDR3 consists of 17 residues. Germline V gene sequence: CDR1 ENHRY, CDR2 SYGVKD. Deletions cut 3 bases from V and 1 base from J, with 18 bases between.